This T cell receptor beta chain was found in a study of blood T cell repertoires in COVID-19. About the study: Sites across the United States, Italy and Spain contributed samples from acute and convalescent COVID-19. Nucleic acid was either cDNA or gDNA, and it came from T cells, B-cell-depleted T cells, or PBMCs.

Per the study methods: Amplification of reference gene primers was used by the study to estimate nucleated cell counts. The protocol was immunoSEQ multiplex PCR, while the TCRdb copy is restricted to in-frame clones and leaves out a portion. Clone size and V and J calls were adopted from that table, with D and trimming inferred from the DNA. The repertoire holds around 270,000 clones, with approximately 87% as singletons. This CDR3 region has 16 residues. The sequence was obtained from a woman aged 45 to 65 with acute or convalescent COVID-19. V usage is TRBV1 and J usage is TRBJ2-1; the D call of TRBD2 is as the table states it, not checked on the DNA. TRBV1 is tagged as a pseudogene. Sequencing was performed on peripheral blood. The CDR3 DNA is TGCACCAGCAGCCGGGAGACTAGCGGGAGGGACAATGAGCAGTTCTTC. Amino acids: CTSSRETSGRDNEQFF.